Each of the 6 T cell receptor beta chains below was sequenced from the same sample in a study of shared clonotypes between healthy human individuals. Naive-designated CD8 cells lacked CD45RO, were positively enriched for CCR7, and omitted terminally differentiated effector memory CD45RA+ cells. Some clones are missing from TCRdb's copy, which holds only in-frame ones; the method was immunoSEQ multiplex PCR. The data hold over 2 million clones, with roughly 94% observed a single time. Sequencing was performed on naive CD8+ T cells sorted from blood. The origin of the receptors is a man aged 18 to 29 in good health.

This sequence joins TRBV27 and TRBJ1-5; D is perhaps TRBD1 (5 bases). Germline-derived CDR1 and CDR2 are MNHEY and SMNVEV (reference sequence). With 8 bases removed from V and 2 bases from J, the gap between germline ends came to 16 bases. CDR3 length: 15 amino acids. The CDR3 protein is CASSPQGRGNQPQHF. In DNA form, the CDR3 reads TGTGCCAGCTCCCCGCAGGGACGAGGCAATCAGCCCCAGCATTTT.

V is TRBV19 and J is TRBJ2-5, with 7 bases identical to TRBD1. V was pared by 4 bases and J by 1 base, with 3 bases of the junction left unmatched. The CDR3 is 14 residues long. Germline V gene sequence: CDR1 LNHDA, CDR2 SQIVND (reference sequence). The CDR3 protein is CASSTWDSQETQYF. In DNA form, the CDR3 reads TGTGCCAGTAGTACGTGGGACAGCCAAGAGACCCAGTACTTC.

The genes are TRBV9 and TRBJ1-2; D is unresolved. The CDR3 spans 14 residues. CDR1 SGDLS and CDR2 YYNGEE come from the germline V gene. Trimming took off 4 bases at V and 3 bases at J, with 13 bases between the two ends. CDR3 region: CASSPTPTHYGYTF. CDR3 coding DNA: TGTGCCAGCAGCCCAACCCCGACCCACTATGGCTACACCTTC.

This clone was counted a single time. This chain uses TRBV13 with TRBJ2-2; D gene uncertain. This CDR3 region has 13 residues. Germline lookup yields CDR1 PRHDT and CDR2 FYEKMQ (reference sequence). Trimming shortened V by 1 base and J by 7 bases, and 7 bases separated the two germline ends. The CDR3 protein is CASSLASGGELFF. CDR3 sequence (DNA): TGTGCCAGCAGCTTAGCCTCTGGCGGGGAGCTGTTTTTT.

The V call is TRBV5-1, the J call TRBJ1-1; D may be TRBD1 (5 bases). This CDR3 is built from 15 residues. Trimming took off 5 bases at V and 2 bases at J, with 16 bases between the two ends. Germline values: CDR1 SGHRS, CDR2 YFSETQ. The CDR3 region is CASSQLDSLNTEAFF. The CDR3 DNA sequence: TGCGCCAGCAGTCAACTCGACAGTCTCAACACTGAAGCTTTCTTT.

The gene calls are TRBV4-1 and TRBJ2-7; D may be TRBD2 (6 bases). Trimming stripped 8 bases from V and 2 bases from J, with 13 bases between. Germline V gene lookup returns CDR1 MGHRA and CDR2 YSYEKL. This CDR3 contains 13 residues. As DNA, the CDR3 is TGCGCCAGCGGCCGGGAGAGGGCCTACGAGCAGTACTTC. Amino acid sequence: CASGRERAYEQYF.